One sample yielded the 2 T cell receptor beta chains listed below, sequenced in a study of cytomegalovirus exposure and HLA in healthy donors. Both 60 Vbeta primers and 13 Jbeta primers went into the PCR. Libraries were prepared by immunoSEQ multiplex PCR; TCRdb keeps only in-frame clonotypes and omits some of them. The sample holds about 140,000 clones; approximately 83% are singletons and the top ten take around 4.1%. Specimen: PBMCs. The receptors originated from a man between 40 and 49 years old in good health and CMV-seropositive.

The chain has TRBV9 and TRBJ2-1; D not resolved. There are 16 residues in the CDR3. V was cut by 6 bases and J by 8 bases, with 24 bases left in between. Germline-derived CDR1 and CDR2 are SGDLS and YYNGEE. CDR3: CASTLQALSVVDEQFF. CDR3 nucleotide sequence: TGTGCCAGCACCCTCCAAGCCTTGTCGGTGGTTGATGAGCAGTTCTTC.

V is TRBV5-4 and J is TRBJ1-1; D is ambiguous. Germline loops: CDR1 SGHNT, CDR2 YYREEE (reference sequence). There are 13 residues in the CDR3. Between the trimmed V and J ends, which lost 2 bases and 3 bases, there was a span of 8 bases. CDR3 protein: CASSFLRDTEAFF. Here the CDR3 DNA reads TGTGCCAGCAGCTTTTTGAGGGACACTGAAGCTTTCTTT.